This TCR beta chain came from a study of blood T cell repertoires in COVID-19. Study-wide background: Samples representing acute and convalescent COVID-19 were sourced from the United States, Italy and Spain. The cDNA or gDNA used as material had been derived from T cells, B-cell-depleted T cells, or PBMCs.

This clone was recorded once. CDR3 length equals 16 residues. The germline V gene encodes CDR1 SGHRS and CDR2 YFSETQ. Trimming left V 1 base short and J 5 bases short, with 18 bases between. Assay used: immunoSEQ multiplex PCR; TCRdb lists only in-frame clones, some missing. This sample has about 69,000 clones, with just under 80% found just once. The receptor comes from a human donor in a cohort sampled during active COVID-19. The rearrangement uses TRBV5-1 and TRBJ1-1; tentatively, D is TRBD1 (6 bases). Sequencing input: peripheral blood. CDR3 loop: CASSLSTGTWGTEAFF. In nucleotides, the CDR3 is TGCGCCAGCAGCTTGAGTACCGGGACATGGGGAACTGAAGCTTTCTTT.